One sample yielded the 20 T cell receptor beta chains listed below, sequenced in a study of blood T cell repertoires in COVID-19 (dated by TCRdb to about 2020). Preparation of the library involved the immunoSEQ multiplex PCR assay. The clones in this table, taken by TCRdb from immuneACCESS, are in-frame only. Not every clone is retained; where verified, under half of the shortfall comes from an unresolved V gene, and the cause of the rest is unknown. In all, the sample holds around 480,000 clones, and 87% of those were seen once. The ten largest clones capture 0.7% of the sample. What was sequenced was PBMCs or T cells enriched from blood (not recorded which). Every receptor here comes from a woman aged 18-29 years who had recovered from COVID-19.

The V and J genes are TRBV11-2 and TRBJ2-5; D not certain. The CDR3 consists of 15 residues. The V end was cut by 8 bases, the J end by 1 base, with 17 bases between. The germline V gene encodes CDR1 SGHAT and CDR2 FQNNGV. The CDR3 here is CASGSGVLAQETQYF. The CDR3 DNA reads TGTGCCAGCGGATCCGGAGTTTTAGCCCAAGAGACCCAGTACTTC.

Written as DNA, the CDR3 is TGCGCCAGCACCGGGACTAGCGGGGGGGACAGAGAGACCCAGTACTTC. This sequence encodes CASTGTSGGDRETQYF. The chain joins TRBV10-2 to TRBJ2-5, with 16 bases that match TRBD2. Germline V gene sequence: CDR1 WSHSY, CDR2 SAAADI. This CDR3 contains 16 residues. With V trimmed by 7 bases and J by 4 bases, 6 bases remained unmatched.

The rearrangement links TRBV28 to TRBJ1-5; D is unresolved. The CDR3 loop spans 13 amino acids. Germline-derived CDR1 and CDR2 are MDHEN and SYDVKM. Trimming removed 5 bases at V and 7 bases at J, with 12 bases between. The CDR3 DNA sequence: TGTGCCAGCAGTCCCGGCGGTTGGCAGCCCCAGCATTTT. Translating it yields CASSPGGWQPQHF.

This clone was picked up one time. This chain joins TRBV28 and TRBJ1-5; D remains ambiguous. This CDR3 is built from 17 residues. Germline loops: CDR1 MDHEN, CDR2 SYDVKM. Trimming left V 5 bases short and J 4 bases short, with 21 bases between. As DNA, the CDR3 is TGTGCCAGCAGTACATCCCCCCACCGCGGAATTAATCAGCCCCAGCATTTT. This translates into CASSTSPHRGINQPQHF.

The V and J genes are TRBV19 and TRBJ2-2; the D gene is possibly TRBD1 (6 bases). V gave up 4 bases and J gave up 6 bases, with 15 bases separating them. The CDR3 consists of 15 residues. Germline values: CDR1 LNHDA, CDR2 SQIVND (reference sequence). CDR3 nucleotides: TGTGCCAGTAGTACCGCCGGGACAAAGTCCGGGGAGCTGTTTTTT. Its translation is CASSTAGTKSGELFF.

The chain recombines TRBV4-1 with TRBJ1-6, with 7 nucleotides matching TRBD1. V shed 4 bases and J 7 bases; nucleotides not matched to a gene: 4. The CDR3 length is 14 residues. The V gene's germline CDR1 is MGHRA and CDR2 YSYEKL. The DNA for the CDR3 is TGCGCCAGCAGCCTTACAGGGGTGAATTCACCCCTCCACTTT. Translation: CASSLTGVNSPLHF.

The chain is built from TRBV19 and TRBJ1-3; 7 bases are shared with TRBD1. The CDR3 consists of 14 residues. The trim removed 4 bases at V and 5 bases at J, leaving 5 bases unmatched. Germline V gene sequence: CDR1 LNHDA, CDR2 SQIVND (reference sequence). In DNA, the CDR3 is TGTGCCAGTAGTACACCGGGACAGCGAAACACCATATATTTT. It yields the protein CASSTPGQRNTIYF.

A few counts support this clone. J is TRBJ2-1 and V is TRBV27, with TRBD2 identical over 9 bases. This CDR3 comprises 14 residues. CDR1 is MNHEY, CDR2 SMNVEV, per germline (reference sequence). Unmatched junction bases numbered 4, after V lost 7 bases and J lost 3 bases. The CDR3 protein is CASKERGDYNEQFF. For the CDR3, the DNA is TGTGCCAGCAAGGAGCGGGGGGACTACAATGAGCAGTTCTTC.

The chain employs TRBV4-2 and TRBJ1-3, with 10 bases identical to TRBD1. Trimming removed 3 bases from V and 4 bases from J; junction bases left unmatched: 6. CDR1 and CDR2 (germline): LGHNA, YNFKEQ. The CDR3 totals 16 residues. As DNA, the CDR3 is TGTGCCAGCAGCCATGGACAGGGGGGTTTGGGAAACACCATATATTTT. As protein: CASSHGQGGLGNTIYF.

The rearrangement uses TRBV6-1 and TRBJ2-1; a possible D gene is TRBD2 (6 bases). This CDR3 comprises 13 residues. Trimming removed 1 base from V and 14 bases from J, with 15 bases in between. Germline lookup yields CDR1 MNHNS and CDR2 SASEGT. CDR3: CASSEVRRGVEFF. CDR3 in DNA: TGTGCCAGCAGTGAAGTAAGGCGCGGGGTGGAGTTCTTC.

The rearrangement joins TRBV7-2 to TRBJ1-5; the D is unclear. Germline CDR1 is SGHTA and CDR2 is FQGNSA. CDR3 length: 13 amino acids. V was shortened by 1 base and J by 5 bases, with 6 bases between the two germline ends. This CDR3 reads CASSLGRDQPQHF. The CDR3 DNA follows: TGTGCCAGCAGCTTAGGGAGGGATCAGCCCCAGCATTTT.

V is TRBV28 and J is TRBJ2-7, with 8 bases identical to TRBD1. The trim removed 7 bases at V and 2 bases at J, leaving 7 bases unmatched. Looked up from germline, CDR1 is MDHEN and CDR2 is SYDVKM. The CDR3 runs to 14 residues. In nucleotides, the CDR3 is TGTGCCAGCATCCCCGGGACAGGTCCCTACGAGCAGTACTTC. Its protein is CASIPGTGPYEQYF.

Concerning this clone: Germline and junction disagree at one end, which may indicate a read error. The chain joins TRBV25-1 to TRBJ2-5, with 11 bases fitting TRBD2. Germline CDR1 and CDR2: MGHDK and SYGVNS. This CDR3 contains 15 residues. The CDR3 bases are TGTGCCAGCAGTGTAGCGGGGGGGGATCAAGAGGCCCAGTACTTC. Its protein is CASSVAGGDQEAQYF.

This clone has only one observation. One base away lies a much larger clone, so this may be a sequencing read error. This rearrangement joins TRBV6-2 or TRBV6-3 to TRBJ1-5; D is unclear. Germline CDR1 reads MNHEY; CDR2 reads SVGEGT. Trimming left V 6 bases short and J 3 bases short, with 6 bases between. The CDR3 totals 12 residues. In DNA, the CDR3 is TGTGCCAGCAGCTCGGTCAATCAGCCCCAGCATTTT. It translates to CASSSVNQPQHF.

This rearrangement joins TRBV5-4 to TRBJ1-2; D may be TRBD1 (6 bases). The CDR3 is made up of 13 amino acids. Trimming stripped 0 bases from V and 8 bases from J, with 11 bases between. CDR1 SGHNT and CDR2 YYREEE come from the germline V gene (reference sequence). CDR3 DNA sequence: TGTGCCAGCAGCTTGGAAGGGGGGGGCGGCTACACCTTC. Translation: CASSLEGGGGYTF.

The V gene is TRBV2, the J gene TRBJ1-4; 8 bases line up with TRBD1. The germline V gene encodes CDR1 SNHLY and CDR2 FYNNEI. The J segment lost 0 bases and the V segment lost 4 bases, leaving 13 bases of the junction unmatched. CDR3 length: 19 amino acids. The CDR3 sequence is CASSVRGQGLYSTNEKLFF. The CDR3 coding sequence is TGTGCCAGCAGTGTAAGAGGACAGGGCCTATACTCAACTAATGAAAAACTGTTTTTT.

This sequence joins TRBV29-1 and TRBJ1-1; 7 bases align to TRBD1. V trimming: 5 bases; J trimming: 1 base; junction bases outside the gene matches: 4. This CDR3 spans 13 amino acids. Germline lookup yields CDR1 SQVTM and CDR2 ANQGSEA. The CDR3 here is CSVSNRGNTEAFF. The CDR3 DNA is TGCAGCGTTTCTAACAGGGGGAACACTGAAGCTTTCTTT.

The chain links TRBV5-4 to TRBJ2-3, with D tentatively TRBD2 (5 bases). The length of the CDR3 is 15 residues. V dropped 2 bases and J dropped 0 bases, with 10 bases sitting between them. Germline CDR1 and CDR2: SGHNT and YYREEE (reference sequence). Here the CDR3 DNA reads TGTGCCAGCAGCTTCTCGGGGTCTAGCACAGATACGCAGTATTTT. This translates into CASSFSGSSTDTQYF.

The CDR3 loop is CASSLGQGRIGEQFF. The CDR3 DNA reads as TGTGCCAGCAGCTTAGGGCAGGGGCGCATAGGGGAGCAGTTCTTC. The chain is built from TRBV7-9 and TRBJ2-1; the D gene is possibly TRBD1 (6 bases). CDR1 SEHNR and CDR2 FQNEAQ come from the germline V gene (reference sequence). V was shortened by 1 base and J by 10 bases, with 17 bases between the two germline ends. The CDR3 length is 15 residues.

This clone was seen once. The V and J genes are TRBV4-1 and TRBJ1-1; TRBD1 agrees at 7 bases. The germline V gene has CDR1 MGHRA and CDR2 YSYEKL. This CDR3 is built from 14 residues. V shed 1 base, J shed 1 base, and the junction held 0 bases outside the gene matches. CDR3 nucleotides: TGCGCCAGCAGCCAAGGACAGGGGAACACTGAAGCTTTCTTT. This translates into CASSQGQGNTEAFF.